This TCR beta chain was captured by sequencing in a study of T cells after posttransplantation cyclophosphamide. Trimming took 5 bases from V and 6 from J; bases not matched to a gene: 6. CDR3 size: 14 residues. Germline V lookup: CDR1 SGDLS, CDR2 YYNGEE. Findings and caveats of the study: Donor-recipient repertoire similarity was low at 1-2 months, rising over year one. Tissue-infiltrating T cells from skin or gut overlapped little with blood T cells.

TCRdb's table, derived via immunoSEQ multiplex PCR, lists solely in-frame clones and lacks some. The table shows about 6,800 clones, with about 91% occurring only once. Worth noting for this clone: Its cognate antigen is unknown.

A marrow graft followed busulfan-fludarabine conditioning, with cyclophosphamide on days +3 and +4. The V and J genes are TRBV9 and TRBJ2-1; 9 nucleotides line up with TRBD2. This specimen was PBMCs, taken less than 1,500 days after allogeneic stem cell transplant with posttransplant cyclophosphamide. The clonotype was recovered from a female patient aged 50-59 years who received an allogeneic stem cell transplant from a related donor, was CMV-positive, and had no GVHD. A share of the T cells may be of graft donor origin. The CDR3 sequence is CASRASGTGNEQFF. The CDR3 nucleotides are TGTGCCAGCAGGGCTAGCGGGACCGGCAATGAGCAGTTCTTC. Full variable domain (rest looked up from reference TRBV9 and TRBJ2-1): DSGVTQTPKHLITATGQRVTLRCSPRSGDLSVYWYQQSLDQGLQFLIQYYNGEERAKGNILERFSAQQFPDLHSELNLSSLELGDSALYFCASRASGTGNEQFFGPGTRLTVL.